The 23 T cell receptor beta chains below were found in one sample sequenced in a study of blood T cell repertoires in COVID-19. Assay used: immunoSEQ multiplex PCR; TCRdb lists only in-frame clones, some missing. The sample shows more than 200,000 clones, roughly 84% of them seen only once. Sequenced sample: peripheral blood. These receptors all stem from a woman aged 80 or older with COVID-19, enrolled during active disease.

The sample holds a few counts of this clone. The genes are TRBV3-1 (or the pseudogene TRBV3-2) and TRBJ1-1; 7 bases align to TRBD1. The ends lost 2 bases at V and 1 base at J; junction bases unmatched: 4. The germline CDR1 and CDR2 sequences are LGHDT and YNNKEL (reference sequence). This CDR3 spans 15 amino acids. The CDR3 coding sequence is TGTGCCAGCAGCCAACTGGGACAGTCGAACACTGAAGCTTTCTTT. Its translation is CASSQLGQSNTEAFF.

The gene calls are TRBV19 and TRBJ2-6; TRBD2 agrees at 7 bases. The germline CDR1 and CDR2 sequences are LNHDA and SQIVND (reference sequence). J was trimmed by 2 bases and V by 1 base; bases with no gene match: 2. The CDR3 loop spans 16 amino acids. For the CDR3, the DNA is TGTGCCAGTAGTATAGGGGGAGGGACTGGGGCCAACGTCCTGACTTTC. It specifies CASSIGGGTGANVLTF.

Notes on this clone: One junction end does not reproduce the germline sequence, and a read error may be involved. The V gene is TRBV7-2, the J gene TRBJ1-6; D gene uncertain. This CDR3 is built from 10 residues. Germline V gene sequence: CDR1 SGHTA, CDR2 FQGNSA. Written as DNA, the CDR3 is TGTGCCAGCAGCTCTCTAGGATGGCATTTT. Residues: CASSSLGWHF.

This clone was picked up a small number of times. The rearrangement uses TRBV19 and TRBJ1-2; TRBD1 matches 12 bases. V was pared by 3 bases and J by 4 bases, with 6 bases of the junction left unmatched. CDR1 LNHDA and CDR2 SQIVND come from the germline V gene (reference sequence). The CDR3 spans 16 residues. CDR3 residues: CASSIPGTGGFYGYTF. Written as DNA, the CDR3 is TGTGCCAGTAGTATTCCCGGGACAGGGGGCTTCTATGGCTACACCTTC.

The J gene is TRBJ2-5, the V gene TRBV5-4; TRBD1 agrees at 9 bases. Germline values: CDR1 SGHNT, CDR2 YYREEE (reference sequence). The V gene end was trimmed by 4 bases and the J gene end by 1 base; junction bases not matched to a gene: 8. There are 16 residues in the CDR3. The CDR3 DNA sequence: TGTGCCAGCAGCCGGACAGGGGCGTCGGGCCAAGAGACCCAGTACTTC. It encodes CASSRTGASGQETQYF.

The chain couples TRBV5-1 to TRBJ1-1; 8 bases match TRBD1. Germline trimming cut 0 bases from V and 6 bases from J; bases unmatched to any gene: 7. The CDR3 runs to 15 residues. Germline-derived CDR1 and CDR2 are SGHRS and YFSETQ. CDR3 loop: CASSLEGRGLAEAFF. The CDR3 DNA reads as TGCGCCAGCAGCTTGGAGGGCAGGGGGCTCGCTGAAGCTTTCTTT.

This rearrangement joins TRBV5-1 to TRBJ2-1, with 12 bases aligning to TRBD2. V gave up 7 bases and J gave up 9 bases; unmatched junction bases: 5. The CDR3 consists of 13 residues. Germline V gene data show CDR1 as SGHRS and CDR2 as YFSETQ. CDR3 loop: CASGILAGGEQFF. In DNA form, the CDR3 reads TGCGCCAGCGGTATACTAGCGGGGGGTGAGCAGTTCTTC.

The CDR3 here is CASSYGTGSTETQYF. CDR3 nucleotides: TGTGCCAGCAGTTACGGGACAGGGTCCACAGAGACCCAGTACTTC. V gene TRBV6-2 or TRBV6-3 combines with J gene TRBJ2-5; 9 positions match TRBD1. The CDR3 runs 15 residues. J gave up 4 bases and V 2 bases, and 5 bases lay outside the gene matches. The germline CDR1 and CDR2 sequences are MNHEY and SVGEGT.

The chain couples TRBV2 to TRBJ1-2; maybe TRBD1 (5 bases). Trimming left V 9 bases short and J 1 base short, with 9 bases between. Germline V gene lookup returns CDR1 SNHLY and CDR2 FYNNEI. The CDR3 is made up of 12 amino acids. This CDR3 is CARQQVNYGYTF. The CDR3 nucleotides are TGTGCCAGGCAACAGGTTAACTATGGCTACACCTTC.

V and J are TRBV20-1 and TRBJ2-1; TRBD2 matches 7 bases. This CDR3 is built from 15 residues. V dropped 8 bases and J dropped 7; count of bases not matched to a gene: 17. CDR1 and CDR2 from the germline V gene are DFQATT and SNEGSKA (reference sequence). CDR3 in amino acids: CSSSGGGLPINEQFF. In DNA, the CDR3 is TGCAGTTCCAGTGGGGGGGGTCTCCCTATTAATGAGCAGTTCTTC.

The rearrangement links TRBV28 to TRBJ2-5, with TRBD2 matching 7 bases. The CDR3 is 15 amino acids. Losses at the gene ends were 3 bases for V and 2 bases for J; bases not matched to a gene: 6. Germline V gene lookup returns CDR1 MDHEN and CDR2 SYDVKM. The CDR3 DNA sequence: TGTGCCAGCAGTTTTCATCGAGCGGGGCAAGAGACCCAGTACTTC. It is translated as CASSFHRAGQETQYF.

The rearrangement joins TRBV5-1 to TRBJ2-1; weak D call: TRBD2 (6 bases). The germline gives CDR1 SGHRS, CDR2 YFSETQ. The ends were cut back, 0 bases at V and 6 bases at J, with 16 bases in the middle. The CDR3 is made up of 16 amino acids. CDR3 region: CASSLAGRGGTNEQFF. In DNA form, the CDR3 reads TGCGCCAGCAGCTTGGCCGGGCGGGGCGGAACCAATGAGCAGTTCTTC.

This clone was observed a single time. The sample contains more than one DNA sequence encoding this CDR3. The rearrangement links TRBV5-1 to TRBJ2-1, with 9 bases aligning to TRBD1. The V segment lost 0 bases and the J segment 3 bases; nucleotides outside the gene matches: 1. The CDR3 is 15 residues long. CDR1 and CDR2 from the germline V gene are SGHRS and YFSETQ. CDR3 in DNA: TGCGCCAGCAGCTTGGAGGGACAGGGCTACAATGAGCAGTTCTTC. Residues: CASSLEGQGYNEQFF.

The CDR3 loop reads CASSASGGEYNEQFF. As DNA, the CDR3 is TGTGCCAGCAGCGCTAGCGGGGGGGAATACAATGAGCAGTTCTTC. The chain is built from TRBV3-1 (or the pseudogene TRBV3-2) and TRBJ2-1, with 12 bases lining up with TRBD2. V lost 5 bases to trimming and J lost 4 bases; unmatched junction nucleotides: 3. The CDR3 runs to 15 residues. In germline, CDR1 is LGHDT, CDR2 YNNKEL (reference sequence).

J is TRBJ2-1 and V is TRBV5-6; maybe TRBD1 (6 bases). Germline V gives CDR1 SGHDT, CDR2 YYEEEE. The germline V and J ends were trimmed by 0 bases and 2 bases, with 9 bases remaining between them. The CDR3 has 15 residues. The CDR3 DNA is TGTGCCAGCAGCTTGGAAGGGGGAGCCTACAATGAGCAGTTCTTC. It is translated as CASSLEGGAYNEQFF.

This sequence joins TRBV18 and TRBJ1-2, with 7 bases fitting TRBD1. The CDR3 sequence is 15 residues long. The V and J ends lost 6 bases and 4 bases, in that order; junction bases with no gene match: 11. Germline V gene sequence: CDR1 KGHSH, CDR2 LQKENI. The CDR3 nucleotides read TGTGCCAGCTCGAAGACAGGGACCTTCGGCTATGGCTACACCTTC. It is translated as CASSKTGTFGYGYTF.

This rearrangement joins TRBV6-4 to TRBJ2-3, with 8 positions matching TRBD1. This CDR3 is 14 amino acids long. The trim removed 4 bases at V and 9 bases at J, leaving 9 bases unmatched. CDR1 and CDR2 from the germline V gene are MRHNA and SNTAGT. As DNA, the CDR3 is TGTGCCAGCAGTGCCCGCCAGGGGGCGAGGACGCAGTATTTT. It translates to CASSARQGARTQYF.

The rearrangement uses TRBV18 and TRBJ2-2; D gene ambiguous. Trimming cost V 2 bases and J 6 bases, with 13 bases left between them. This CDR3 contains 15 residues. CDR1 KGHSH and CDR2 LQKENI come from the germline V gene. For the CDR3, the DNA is TGTGCCAGCTCACCAGCCGGGTCATCCCCCGGGGAGCTGTTTTTT. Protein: CASSPAGSSPGELFF.

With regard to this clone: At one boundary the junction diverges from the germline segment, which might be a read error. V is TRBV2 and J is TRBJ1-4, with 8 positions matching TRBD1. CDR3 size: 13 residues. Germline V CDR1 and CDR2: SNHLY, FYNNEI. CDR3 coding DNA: TGTGCCAGCAGGAGGGGGGGGACAGGTCCTTTAGGTTTT. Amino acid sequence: CASRRGGTGPLGF.

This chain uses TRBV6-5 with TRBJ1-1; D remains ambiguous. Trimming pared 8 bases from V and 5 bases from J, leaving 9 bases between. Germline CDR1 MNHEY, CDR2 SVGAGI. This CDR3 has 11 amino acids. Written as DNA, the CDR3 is TGTGCCAGCTCCCGGAGGACTGAAGCTTTCTTT. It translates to CASSRRTEAFF.

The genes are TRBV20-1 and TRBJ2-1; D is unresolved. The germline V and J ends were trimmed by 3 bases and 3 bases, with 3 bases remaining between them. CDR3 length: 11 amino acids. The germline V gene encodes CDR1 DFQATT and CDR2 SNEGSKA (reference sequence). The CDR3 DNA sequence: TGCAGTGCTAGCCTCTACAATGAGCAGTTCTTC. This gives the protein CSASLYNEQFF.

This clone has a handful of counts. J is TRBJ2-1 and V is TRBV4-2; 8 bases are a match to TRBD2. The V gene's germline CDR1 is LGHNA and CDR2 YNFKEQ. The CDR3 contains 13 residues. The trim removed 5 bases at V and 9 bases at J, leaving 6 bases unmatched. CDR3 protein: CASSDGGGGEQFF. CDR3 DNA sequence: TGTGCCAGCAGCGACGGGGGGGGAGGTGAGCAGTTCTTC.

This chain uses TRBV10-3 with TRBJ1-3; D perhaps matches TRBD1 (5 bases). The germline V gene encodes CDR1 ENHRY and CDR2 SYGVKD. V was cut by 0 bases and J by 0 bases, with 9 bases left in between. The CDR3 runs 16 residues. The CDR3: CAISESNRLSGNTIYF. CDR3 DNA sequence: TGTGCCATCAGTGAGTCGAACAGGCTCTCTGGAAACACCATATATTTT.